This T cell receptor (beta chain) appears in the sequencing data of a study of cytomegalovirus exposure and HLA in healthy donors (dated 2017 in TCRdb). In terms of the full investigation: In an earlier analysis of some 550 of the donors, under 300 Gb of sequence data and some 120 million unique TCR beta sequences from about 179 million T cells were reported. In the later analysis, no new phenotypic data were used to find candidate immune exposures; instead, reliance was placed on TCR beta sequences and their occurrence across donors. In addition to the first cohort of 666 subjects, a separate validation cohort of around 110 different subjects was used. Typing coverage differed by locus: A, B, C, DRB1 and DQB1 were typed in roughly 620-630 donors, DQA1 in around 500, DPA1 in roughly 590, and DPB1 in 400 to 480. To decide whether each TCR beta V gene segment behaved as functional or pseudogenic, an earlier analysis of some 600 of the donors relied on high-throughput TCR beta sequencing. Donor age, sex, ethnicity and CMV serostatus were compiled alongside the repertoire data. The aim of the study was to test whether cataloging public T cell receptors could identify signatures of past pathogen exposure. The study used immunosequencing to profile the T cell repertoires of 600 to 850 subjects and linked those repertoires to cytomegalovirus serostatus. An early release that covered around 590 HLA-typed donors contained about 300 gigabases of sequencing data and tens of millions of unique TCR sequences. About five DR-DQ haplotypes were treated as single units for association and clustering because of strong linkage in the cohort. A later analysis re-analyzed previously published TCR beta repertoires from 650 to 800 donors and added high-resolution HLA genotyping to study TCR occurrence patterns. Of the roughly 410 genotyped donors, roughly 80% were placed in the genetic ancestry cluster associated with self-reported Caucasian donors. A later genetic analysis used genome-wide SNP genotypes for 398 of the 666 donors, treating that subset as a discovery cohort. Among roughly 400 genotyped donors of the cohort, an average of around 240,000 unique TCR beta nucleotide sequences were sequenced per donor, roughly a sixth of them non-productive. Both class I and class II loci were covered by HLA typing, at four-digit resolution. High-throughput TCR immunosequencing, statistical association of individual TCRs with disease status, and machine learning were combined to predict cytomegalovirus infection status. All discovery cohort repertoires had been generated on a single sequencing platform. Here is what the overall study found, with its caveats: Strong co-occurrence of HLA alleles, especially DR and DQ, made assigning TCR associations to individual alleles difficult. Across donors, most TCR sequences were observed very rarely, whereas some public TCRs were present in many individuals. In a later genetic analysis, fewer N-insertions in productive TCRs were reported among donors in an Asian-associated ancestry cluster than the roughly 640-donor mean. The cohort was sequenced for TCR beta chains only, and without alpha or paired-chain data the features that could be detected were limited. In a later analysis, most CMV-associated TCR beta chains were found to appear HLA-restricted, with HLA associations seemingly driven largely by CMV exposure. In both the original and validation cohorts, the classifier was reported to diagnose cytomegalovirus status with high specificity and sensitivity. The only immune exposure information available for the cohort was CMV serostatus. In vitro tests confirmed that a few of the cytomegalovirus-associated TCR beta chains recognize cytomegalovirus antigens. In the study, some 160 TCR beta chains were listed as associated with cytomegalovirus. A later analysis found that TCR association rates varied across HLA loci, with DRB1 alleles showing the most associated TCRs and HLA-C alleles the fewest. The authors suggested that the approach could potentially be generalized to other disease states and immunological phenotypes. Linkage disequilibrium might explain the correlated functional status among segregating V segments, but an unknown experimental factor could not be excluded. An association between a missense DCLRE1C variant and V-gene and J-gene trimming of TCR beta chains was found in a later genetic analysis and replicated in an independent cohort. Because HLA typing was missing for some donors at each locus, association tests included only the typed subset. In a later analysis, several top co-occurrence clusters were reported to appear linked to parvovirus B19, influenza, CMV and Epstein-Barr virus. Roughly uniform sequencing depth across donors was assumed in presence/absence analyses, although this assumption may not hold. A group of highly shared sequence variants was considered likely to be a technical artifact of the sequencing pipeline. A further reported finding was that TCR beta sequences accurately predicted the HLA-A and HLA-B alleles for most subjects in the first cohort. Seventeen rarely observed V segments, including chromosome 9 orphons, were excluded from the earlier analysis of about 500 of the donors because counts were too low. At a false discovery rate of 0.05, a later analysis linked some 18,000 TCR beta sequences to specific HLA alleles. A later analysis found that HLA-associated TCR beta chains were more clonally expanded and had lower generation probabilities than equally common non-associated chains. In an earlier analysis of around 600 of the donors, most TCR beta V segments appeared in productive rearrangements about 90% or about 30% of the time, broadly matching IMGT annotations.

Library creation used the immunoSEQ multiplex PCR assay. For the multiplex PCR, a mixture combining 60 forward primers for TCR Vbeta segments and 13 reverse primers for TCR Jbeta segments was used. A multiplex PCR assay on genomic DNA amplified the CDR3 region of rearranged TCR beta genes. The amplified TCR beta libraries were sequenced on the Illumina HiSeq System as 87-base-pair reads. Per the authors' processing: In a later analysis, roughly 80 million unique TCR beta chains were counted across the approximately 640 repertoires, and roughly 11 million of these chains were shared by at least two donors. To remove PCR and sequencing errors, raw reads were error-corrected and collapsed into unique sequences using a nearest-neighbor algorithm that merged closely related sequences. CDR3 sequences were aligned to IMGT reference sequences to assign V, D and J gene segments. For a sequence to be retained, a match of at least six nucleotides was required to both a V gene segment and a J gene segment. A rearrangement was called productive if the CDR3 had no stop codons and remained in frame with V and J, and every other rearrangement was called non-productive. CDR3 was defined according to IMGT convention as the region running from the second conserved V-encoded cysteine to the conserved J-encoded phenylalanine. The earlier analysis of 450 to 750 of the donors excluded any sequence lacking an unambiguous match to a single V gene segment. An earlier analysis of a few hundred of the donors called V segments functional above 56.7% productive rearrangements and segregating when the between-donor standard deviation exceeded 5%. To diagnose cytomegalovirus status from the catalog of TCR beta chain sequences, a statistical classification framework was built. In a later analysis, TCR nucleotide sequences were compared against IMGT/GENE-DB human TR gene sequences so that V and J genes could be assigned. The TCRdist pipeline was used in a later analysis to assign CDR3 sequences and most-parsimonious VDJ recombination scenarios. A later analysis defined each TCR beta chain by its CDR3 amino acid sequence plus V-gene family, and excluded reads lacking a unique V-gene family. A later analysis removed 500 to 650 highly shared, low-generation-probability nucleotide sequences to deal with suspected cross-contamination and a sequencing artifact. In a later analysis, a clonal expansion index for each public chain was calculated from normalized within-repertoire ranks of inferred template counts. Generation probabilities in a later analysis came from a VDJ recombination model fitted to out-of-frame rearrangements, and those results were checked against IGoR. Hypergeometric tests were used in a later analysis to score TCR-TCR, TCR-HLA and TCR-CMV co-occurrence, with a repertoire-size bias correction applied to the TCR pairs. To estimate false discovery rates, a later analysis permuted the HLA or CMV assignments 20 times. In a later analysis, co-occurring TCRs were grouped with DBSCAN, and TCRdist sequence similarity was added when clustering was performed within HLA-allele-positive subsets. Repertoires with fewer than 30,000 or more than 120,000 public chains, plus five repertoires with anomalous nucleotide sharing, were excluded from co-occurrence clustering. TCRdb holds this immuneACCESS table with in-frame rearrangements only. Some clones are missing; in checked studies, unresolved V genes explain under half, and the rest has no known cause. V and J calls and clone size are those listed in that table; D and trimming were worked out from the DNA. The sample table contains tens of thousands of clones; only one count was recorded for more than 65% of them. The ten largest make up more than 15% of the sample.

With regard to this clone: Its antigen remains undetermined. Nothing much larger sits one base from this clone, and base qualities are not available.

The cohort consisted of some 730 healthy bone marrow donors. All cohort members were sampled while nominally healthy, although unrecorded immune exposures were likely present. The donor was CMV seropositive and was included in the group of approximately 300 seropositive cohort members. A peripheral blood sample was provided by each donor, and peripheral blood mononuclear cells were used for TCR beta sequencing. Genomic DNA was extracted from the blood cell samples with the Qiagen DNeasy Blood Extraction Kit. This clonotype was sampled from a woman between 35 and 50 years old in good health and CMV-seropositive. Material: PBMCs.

The CDR3 region has the sequence CASSLTNYGYTF. At the DNA level, the sequence is TGTGCCAGCAGCTTGACAAACTATGGCTACACCTTC. The chain employs TRBV7-2 and TRBJ1-2; the D gene cannot be resolved reliably. The CDR3 runs 12 amino acids, cysteine and phenylalanine included. Only CDR3 DNA is held: 36 bases, read in frame from base 1. V loses 3 bases, J loses 2 bases, and the germline ends lie 4 bases apart. Taken from the germline V gene, the CDR1 and CDR2 loops are SGHTA and FQGNSA.